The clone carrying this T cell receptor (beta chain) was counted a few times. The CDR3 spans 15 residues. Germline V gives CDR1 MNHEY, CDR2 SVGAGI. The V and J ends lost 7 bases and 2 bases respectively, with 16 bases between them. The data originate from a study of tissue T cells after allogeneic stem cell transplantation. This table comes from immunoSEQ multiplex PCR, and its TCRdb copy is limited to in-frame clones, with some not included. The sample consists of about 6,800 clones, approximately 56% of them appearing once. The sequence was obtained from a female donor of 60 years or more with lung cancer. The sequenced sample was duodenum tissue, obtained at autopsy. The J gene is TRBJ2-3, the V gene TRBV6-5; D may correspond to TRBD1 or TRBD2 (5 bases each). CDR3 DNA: TGTGCCAGCACCGTGGCGGGCAGGGACACAGATACGCAGTATTTT. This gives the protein CASTVAGRDTDTQYF.